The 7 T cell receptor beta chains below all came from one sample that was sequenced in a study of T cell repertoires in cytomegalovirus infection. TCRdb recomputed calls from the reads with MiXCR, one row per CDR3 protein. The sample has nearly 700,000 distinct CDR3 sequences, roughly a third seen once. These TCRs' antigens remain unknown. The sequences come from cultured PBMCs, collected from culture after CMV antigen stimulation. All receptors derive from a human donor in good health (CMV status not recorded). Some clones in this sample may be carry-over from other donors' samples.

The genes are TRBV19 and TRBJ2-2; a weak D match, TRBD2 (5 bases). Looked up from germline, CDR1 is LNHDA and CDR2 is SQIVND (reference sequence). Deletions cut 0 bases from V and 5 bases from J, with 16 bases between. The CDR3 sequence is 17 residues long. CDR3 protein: CASSIEGAGRETGELFF. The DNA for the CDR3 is TGTGCCAGTAGTATAGAAGGTGCTGGGAGAGAAACCGGGGAGCTGTTTTTT.

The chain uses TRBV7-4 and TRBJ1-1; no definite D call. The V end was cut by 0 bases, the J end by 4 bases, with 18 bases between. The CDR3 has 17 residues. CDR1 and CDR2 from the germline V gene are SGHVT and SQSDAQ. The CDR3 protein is CASSLALSRTFRTEAFF. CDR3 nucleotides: TGTGCCAGCAGCTTAGCGCTAAGTAGGACGTTTCGCACTGAAGCTTTCTTT. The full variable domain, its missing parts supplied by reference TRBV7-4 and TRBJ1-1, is GAGVSQSPRYKVAKRGRDVALRCDSISGHVTLYWYRQTLGQGSEVLTYSQSDAQRDKSGRPSGRFSAERPERSVSTLKIQRTEQGDSAVYLCASSLALSRTFRTEAFFGQGTRLTVV.

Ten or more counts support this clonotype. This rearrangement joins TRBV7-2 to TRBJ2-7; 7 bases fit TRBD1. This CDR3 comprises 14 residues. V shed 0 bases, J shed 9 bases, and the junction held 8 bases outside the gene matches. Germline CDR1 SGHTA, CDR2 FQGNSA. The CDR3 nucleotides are TGTGCCAGCAGCTTAGCAGGGGGCCCCGACGGGCAGTACTTC. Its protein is CASSLAGGPDGQYF.

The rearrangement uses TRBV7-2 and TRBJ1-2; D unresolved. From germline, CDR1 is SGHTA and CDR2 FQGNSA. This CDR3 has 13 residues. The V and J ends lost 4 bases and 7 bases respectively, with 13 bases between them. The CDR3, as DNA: TGTGCCAGCAGCTCCACCGCGGGGAGTGGCTACACCTTC. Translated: CASSSTAGSGYTF.

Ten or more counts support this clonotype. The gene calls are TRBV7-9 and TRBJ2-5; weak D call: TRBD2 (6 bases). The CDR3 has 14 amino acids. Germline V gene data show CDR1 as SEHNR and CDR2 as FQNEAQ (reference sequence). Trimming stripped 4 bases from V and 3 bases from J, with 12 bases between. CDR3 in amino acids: CASSYGLPEETQYF. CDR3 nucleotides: TGTGCCAGCAGCTATGGACTACCCGAAGAGACCCAGTACTTC.

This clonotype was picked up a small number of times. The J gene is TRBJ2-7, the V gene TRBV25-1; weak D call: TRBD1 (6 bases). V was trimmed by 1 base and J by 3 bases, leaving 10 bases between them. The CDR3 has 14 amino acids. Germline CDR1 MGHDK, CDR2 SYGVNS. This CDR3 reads CASSEFRGHYEQYF. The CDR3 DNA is TGTGCCAGCAGTGAATTCAGGGGACACTACGAGCAGTACTTC.

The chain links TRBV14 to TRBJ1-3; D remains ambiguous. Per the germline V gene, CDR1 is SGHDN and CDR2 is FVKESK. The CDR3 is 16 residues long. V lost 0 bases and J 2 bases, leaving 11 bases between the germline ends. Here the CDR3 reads CASSQDLTDAGNTIYF. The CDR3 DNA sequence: TGTGCCAGCAGCCAAGATCTAACCGACGCTGGAAACACCATATATTTT.